Sequencing of this T cell receptor beta chain was carried out in a study of blood T cell repertoires in COVID-19. Study as a whole: Specimens from acute and convalescent COVID-19 originated in the United States, Italy and Spain.

With V trimmed by 5 bases and J by 9 bases, 8 bases remained unmatched. The CDR3 runs 15 residues. The germline V gene has CDR1 MNHEY and CDR2 SMNVEV (reference sequence). Profiling relied on immunoSEQ multiplex PCR, and the TCRdb table lists in-frame clones only, not all of them. The data contain approximately 200,000 clones, 84% of them seen just once; the ten biggest clones take up 7.5% to 9%. The receptor's source is a woman aged 80 or over with COVID-19, enrolled during active disease. The sequencing sample was made of peripheral blood. The chain is built from TRBV27 and TRBJ2-1; 12 bases are shared with TRBD1. CDR3 bases: TGTGCCAGCAGTACCCGGGACAGGGGGCGGGGTGAGCAGTTCTTC. Encoded protein: CASSTRDRGRGEQFF.